Included here is one T cell receptor beta chain sequence, with context. Its antigen is not identified. Target depth was 1 in 200,000 to 1 in 1 million T cells, about 10x per clonotype. Sequencing was performed with immunoSEQ multiplex PCR; in TCRdb, only in-frame clones are kept and a portion is missing. The data contain about 140,000 clones, 70% to 90% of them seen just once; the ten biggest clones take up approximately 7.6%. Germline CDR1 SGHRS, CDR2 YFSETQ. Germline trimming cut 1 base from V and 3 bases from J; bases unmatched to any gene: 7. The CDR3 runs 15 residues. This record comes from a study of cytotoxic CD8 clonotypes in ibrutinib-treated CLL. Overall study findings and caveats: Clonality measured at baseline exceeded age-matched healthy donors, tracking circulating CD8+ T-cell counts. With treatment, public clonotypes, which were uncommon, either contracted or remained stable.

The starting material was PBMCs, obtained after 36 months of ibrutinib treatment. J is TRBJ2-7 and V is TRBV5-1; TRBD1 aligns across 7 bases. The receptor was derived from a human donor with chronic lymphocytic leukemia. The CDR3 protein is CASSLLAGGVYEQYF. The CDR3 nucleotides are TGCGCCAGCAGCTTGCTGGCAGGGGGAGTCTACGAGCAGTACTTC.